The TCR beta chain under discussion was sequenced for a study of T cells after yellow fever vaccination. Notes on the study in general: Contamination of FACS-sorted repertoires by abundant clonotypes from the bulk population could occur. After the booster, 96% of CD4 and 88% of CD8 primary-response clones were re-detected. A weaker secondary response peaked on day 5, the primary on day 15. Overlap between CD4 and CD8 compartments was detected for a small share of clonotypes.

MiXCR, applied by TCRdb to the 5' RACE reads, yields one record per CDR3 protein. The profile shows 300,000 to 400,000 distinct CDR3 sequences, about 8.3% of them singletons. Concerning this clonotype itself: Its antigen is unidentified.

Germline loops: CDR1 SGDLS, CDR2 YYNGEE. V was shortened by 3 bases and J by 7 bases, with 13 bases between the two germline ends. The CDR3 sequence is 13 residues long. The sample in question was PBMCs, obtained about 49 days after the first yellow fever vaccination. The receptor was derived from a young man who received the YFV17D yellow fever vaccine. The gene calls are TRBV9 and TRBJ1-1, with D possibly being TRBD1 (6 bases). The CDR3 protein is CASSDGQFREAFF. The DNA for the CDR3 is TGTGCCAGCAGCGATGGACAGTTTCGTGAAGCTTTCTTT.